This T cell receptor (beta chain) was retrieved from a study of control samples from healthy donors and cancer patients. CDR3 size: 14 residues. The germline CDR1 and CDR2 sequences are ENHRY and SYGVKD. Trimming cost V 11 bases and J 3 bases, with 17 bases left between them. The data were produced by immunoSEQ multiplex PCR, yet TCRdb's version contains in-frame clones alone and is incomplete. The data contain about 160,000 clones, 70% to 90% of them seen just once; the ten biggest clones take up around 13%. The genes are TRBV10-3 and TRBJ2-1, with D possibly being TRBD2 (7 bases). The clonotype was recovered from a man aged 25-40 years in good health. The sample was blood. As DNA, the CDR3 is TGTGCCGCTGGGGGGGGCCCCGACTACAATGAGCAGTTCTTC. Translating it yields CAAGGGPDYNEQFF.